The sample holds one count of the clone carrying this T cell receptor beta chain. The data derive from a study of blood T cell repertoires in COVID-19. On the study more broadly: In each case, the material was cDNA or gDNA derived from T cells, B-cell-depleted T cells, or PBMCs.

Study processing details: For nucleated cells, counts were estimated from reference gene primer amplification. The assay was immunoSEQ multiplex PCR, and TCRdb's table has in-frame clones only and misses some. The DNA was the basis for D and trimming; V, J and clone size are from that table. The repertoire holds some 150,000 clones, approximately 89% seen once, with less than 0.85% in the top ten. Looked up from germline, CDR1 is SGHTA and CDR2 is FQGNSA. This CDR3 spans 13 amino acids. V was shortened by 2 bases and J by 5 bases, with 9 bases between the two germline ends. This receptor was obtained from a woman between 18 and 29 years old who had recovered from COVID-19. J is TRBJ1-2 and V is TRBV7-2; D not resolved. Sample: PBMCs or T cells enriched from blood (not recorded which). The CDR3 is CASSLSGGYGYTF. The CDR3 DNA sequence: TGTGCCAGCAGCTTATCCGGCGGGTATGGCTACACCTTC.